This T cell receptor (beta chain) was retrieved from a study of shared clonotypes between healthy human individuals. In the study overall: Per-donor plates numbered three CD4 naive, three CD4 memory, two CD8 naive and one CD8 memory. Overall study results and limits: Incomplete sequencing of sorted subsets was indicated by rarefaction despite large depth. The sharing of 4% to 5.5% of naive CD4 clonotypes was seen across a few donors.

A CD45RA+ naive subset and a CD45RA-negative memory subset were split from CD4+ cells. Points on this clone: What it recognizes is unknown.

Assay used: immunoSEQ multiplex PCR; TCRdb lists only in-frame clones, some missing. Among 2 million to 2.5 million clones listed, 93% were seen once. This CDR3 spans 18 amino acids. The J segment lost 2 bases and the V segment lost 0 bases, leaving 10 bases of the junction unmatched. Germline CDR1 reads SGHRS; CDR2 reads YFSETQ. The material sequenced was naive CD4+ T cells from PBMCs. Subset specified: CD45RA+ positively selected. This clonotype originated in a man aged 18 to 29 in good health. Some clones in this sample may be carry-over from other donors' samples. This sequence joins TRBV5-1 and TRBJ2-7; 11 bases map to TRBD1. The CDR3 bases are TGCGCCAGCAGCTTGGGGACAGGGGGCTCTTGGCAAACCTACGAGCAGTACTTC. It specifies CASSLGTGGSWQTYEQYF.